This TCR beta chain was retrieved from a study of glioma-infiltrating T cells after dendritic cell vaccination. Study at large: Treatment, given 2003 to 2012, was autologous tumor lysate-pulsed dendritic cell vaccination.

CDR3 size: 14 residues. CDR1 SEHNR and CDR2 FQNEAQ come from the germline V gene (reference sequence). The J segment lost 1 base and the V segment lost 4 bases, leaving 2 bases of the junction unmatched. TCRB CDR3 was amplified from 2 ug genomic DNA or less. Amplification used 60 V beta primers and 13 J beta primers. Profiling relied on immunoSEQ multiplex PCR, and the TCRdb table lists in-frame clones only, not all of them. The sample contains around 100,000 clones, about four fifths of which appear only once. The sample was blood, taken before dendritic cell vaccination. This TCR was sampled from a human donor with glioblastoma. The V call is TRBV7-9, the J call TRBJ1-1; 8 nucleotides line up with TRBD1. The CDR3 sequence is CASSSTGENTEAFF. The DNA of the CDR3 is TGTGCCAGCAGCTCGACAGGGGAGAACACTGAAGCTTTCTTT.